The rows below give T cell receptor beta chains drawn from one sample of a study of CD8 T cells in ankylosing spondylitis. TCRdb reprocessed the 5' RACE reads with MiXCR, giving one entry per CDR3 protein. The repertoire holds some 700,000 distinct CDR3 sequences, with roughly 19% as singletons. Specimen: blood, either unsorted or a sorted T cell fraction (not recorded which). These receptors all stem from a male donor with ankylosing spondylitis. CDR3s include the opening cysteine and the closing phenylalanine or tryptophan. The D gene is left open where the match is weak. Only some rows state a clone size, as once, few, many or a class for expanded clones.

CASTPDRAYNSPLHF	TGTGCCAGCACCCCGGACAGAGCCTATAATTCACCCCTCCACTTT	TRBV12-3/TRBV12-4	NA	TRBJ1-6	NA
CASSSTDSHFEAFF	TGTGCCAGCAGTTCCACGGACAGTCACTTTGAAGCTTTCTTT	TRBV28	NA	TRBJ1-1	NA
CASSYKGSYEQYF	TGTGCCAGCAGTTACAAAGGCTCCTACGAGCAGTACTTC	TRBV6-5	once	TRBJ2-7	NA
CASSELRLGQGAGSNQPQHF	TGTGCCAGCAGTGAGTTAAGATTGGGACAGGGGGCAGGGAGCAATCAGCCCCAGCATTTT	TRBV2	NA	TRBJ1-5	TRBD1
CAWSRRTQETQYF	TGTGCCTGGAGTAGGCGGACCCAAGAGACCCAGTACTTC	TRBV30	few	TRBJ2-5	NA
CASSQDFKRDRTF	TGTGCCAGCAGCCAAGATTTTAAGCGGGACAGGACCTTC	TRBV4-2	NA	TRBJ1-2	TRBD1
CAISGGTPNTEAFF	TGTGCCATCAGTGGCGGGACACCAAACACTGAAGCTTTCTTT	TRBV10-3	few	TRBJ1-1	NA
CASSFLTSGHTDTQYF	TGTGCCAGCAGTTTTTTAACTAGCGGCCACACAGATACGCAGTATTTT	TRBV12-3/TRBV12-4	few	TRBJ2-3	TRBD2
CASSLRRGVDGYTF	TGTGCCAGCAGTTTACGGAGGGGCGTTGATGGCTACACCTTC	TRBV27	NA	TRBJ1-2	NA
CASRPGGGDTGELFF	TGTGCCAGCAGGCCCGGGGGTGGCGACACCGGGGAGCTGTTTTTT	TRBV12-3/TRBV12-4	few	TRBJ2-2	NA
CASSFGRSSYEQYF	TGTGCCAGCAGTTTCGGGAGGTCTTCCTACGAGCAGTACTTC	TRBV27	few	TRBJ2-7	TRBD2
CATSSSRQGIREQYF	TGTGCCACCAGCAGTTCGAGACAGGGGATTCGCGAGCAGTACTTC	TRBV15	NA	TRBJ2-7	TRBD1
CASSPIETGGGEQYF	TGTGCCAGCTCACCAATTGAGACAGGGGGAGGCGAGCAGTACTTC	TRBV18	NA	TRBJ2-7	TRBD1
CATSPQRGGAYEQYF	TGTGCCACCAGCCCCCAACGTGGAGGGGCCTACGAGCAGTACTTC	TRBV15	NA	TRBJ2-7	NA
CASSLSFGGQETQYF	TGCGCCAGCAGCTTGTCTTTTGGGGGCCAAGAGACCCAGTACTTC	TRBV5-1	NA	TRBJ2-5	NA
CASSQDRTYEAFF	TGTGCCAGCAGCCAAGACCGGACATATGAAGCTTTCTTT	TRBV4-2	NA	TRBJ1-1	NA
CSAGLGQNYGYTF	TGCAGTGCAGGACTGGGACAGAACTATGGCTACACCTTC	TRBV20-1	NA	TRBJ1-2	TRBD1
CASSFPSTSGANEQFF	TGTGCCAGCAGCTTCCCATCTACTAGCGGGGCCAATGAGCAGTTCTTC	TRBV7-2	few	TRBJ2-1	TRBD2
CASVGRGTDTQYF	TGTGCCAGCGTCGGCAGGGGCACAGATACGCAGTATTTT	TRBV2	NA	TRBJ2-3	NA
CSAPIANEKLFF	TGCAGTGCCCCAATAGCTAATGAAAAACTGTTTTTT	TRBV20-1	few	TRBJ1-4	NA
CASSQQGGQGYEQYF	TGTGCCAGCAGCCAACAGGGGGGACAGGGCTACGAGCAGTACTTC	TRBV3-1	few	TRBJ2-7	TRBD1
CASSSTENTGELFF	TGCGCCAGCAGCTCAACAGAGAACACCGGGGAGCTGTTTTTT	TRBV5-1	NA	TRBJ2-2	NA
CSVEGLAGADEQFF	TGCAGCGTGGAAGGACTAGCGGGAGCCGATGAGCAGTTCTTC	TRBV29-1	NA	TRBJ2-1	TRBD2
CASSLEAGSVNTEAFF	TGCGCCAGCAGCTTGGAGGCGGGGTCGGTGAACACTGAAGCTTTCTTT	TRBV5-1	NA	TRBJ1-1	NA
CATSTSGGMSYNEQFF	TGTGCCACCAGTACGAGCGGGGGGATGTCCTACAATGAGCAGTTCTTC	TRBV24-1	many	TRBJ2-1	TRBD2
CASSGALTGGDEKLFF	TGTGCCAGCAGTGGAGCCTTAACAGGGGGAGATGAAAAACTGTTTTTT	TRBV6-1	few	TRBJ1-4	TRBD1
CATSREKDSYTF	TGTGCCACCAGCAGAGAAAAGGACAGCTACACCTTC	TRBV15	few	TRBJ1-2	NA
CASSQDLGGGGYGYTF	TGCGCCAGCAGCCAAGATCTAGGAGGGGGTGGCTATGGCTACACCTTC	TRBV4-3	NA	TRBJ1-2	NA
CAWAALQSTDTQYF	TGTGCCTGGGCGGCACTGCAGAGCACAGATACGCAGTATTTT	TRBV30	NA	TRBJ2-3	NA
CASSPSGSYNSPLHF	TGTGCCAGCAGTCCCAGCGGGTCCTATAATTCACCCCTCCACTTT	TRBV27	many	TRBJ1-6	NA
CSARVPTGSIAQPQHF	TGCAGTGCTAGAGTTCCGACAGGGTCAATCGCTCAGCCCCAGCATTTT	TRBV20-1	few	TRBJ1-5	TRBD1
CSARDLTGLSSYEQYF	TGCAGTGCTAGAGACCTAACAGGATTAAGCTCCTACGAGCAGTACTTC	TRBV20-1	few	TRBJ2-7	NA
CASPGTGDTMNTEAFF	TGCGCCAGCCCCGGGACAGGGGATACCATGAACACTGAAGCTTTCTTT	TRBV4-1	few	TRBJ1-1	TRBD1
CASKDAGSQFF	TGCGCCAGCAAGGACGCGGGTTCGCAGTTCTTC	TRBV5-1	NA	TRBJ2-1	NA
CASNRGLGDEQFF	TGTGCCAGCAACCGGGGCCTCGGGGATGAGCAGTTCTTC	TRBV6-2/TRBV6-3	few	TRBJ2-1	NA
CSASPGLTDTQYF	TGCAGTGCTAGTCCGGGACTCACAGATACGCAGTATTTT	TRBV20-1	NA	TRBJ2-3	NA
CATREGRDRFSEQYF	TGTGCCACCAGGGAGGGCCGGGACAGGTTTTCAGAGCAGTACTTC	TRBV15	NA	TRBJ2-7	TRBD1
CSARDAQGANYGYTF	TGCAGTGCTAGAGACGCTCAGGGGGCTAACTATGGCTACACCTTC	TRBV20-1	few	TRBJ1-2	TRBD1
CASSLEDRFYNEQFF	TGTGCCAGCAGCTTAGAGGACAGGTTCTACAATGAGCAGTTCTTC	TRBV7-2	NA	TRBJ2-1	TRBD1
CASSPRDTVYSPLHF	TGTGCCAGCAGTCCCCGGGACACGGTGTATTCACCCCTCCACTTT	TRBV12-3/TRBV12-4	NA	TRBJ1-6	NA
CATSDPGQTSTDTQYF	TGTGCCACCAGTGACCCCGGACAGACGAGCACAGATACGCAGTATTTT	TRBV24-1	NA	TRBJ2-3	NA
CASSVTGELADTQYF	TGTGCCAGCAGCGTAACAGGGGAATTGGCAGATACGCAGTATTTT	TRBV7-9	few	TRBJ2-3	TRBD1
CSVVWGSQETQYF	TGCAGCGTTGTTTGGGGATCCCAAGAGACCCAGTACTTC	TRBV29-1	NA	TRBJ2-5	NA
CASRPREGPEAFF	TGTGCCAGCCGCCCTAGGGAGGGGCCTGAAGCTTTCTTT	TRBV2	few	TRBJ1-1	NA
CASSLRASGRAPDTQYF	TGTGCCAGCAGTTTAAGGGCTAGCGGGAGGGCCCCAGATACGCAGTATTTT	TRBV12-3/TRBV12-4	NA	TRBJ2-3	TRBD2
CASRLAGGPREQYF	TGTGCCAGCAGGCTAGCGGGGGGGCCCCGCGAGCAGTACTTC	TRBV2	few	TRBJ2-7	TRBD2
CASSPLGTTEAFF	TGTGCCAGCTCACCACTTGGGACTACTGAAGCTTTCTTT	TRBV18	few	TRBJ1-1	NA
CSAKPGQGLGYGYTF	TGCAGTGCAAAACCGGGACAGGGTTTGGGCTATGGCTACACCTTC	TRBV20-1	few	TRBJ1-2	TRBD1
CAISESGVRYEQYF	TGTGCCATCAGTGAGTCAGGGGTCCGCTACGAGCAGTACTTC	TRBV10-3	few	TRBJ2-7	NA
CASSFSGGGATDTQYF	TGTGCCAGCAGTTTCTCTGGCGGGGGGGCCACAGATACGCAGTATTTT	TRBV12-3/TRBV12-4	few	TRBJ2-3	TRBD2
CASSTGINEQYF	TGTGCCAGCTCGACAGGGATCAACGAGCAGTACTTC	TRBV12-3/TRBV12-4	NA	TRBJ2-7	TRBD1
CASSQAPGQPNTEAFF	TGTGCCAGCAGCCAAGCGCCGGGACAGCCGAACACTGAAGCTTTCTTT	TRBV14	NA	TRBJ1-1	TRBD1
CAISSRTGEREQYF	TGTGCCATCAGTAGCCGGACAGGAGAGCGGGAGCAGTACTTC	TRBV10-3	NA	TRBJ2-7	TRBD1
CASSLWLQDTQYF	TGTGCCAGCAGTTTATGGCTTCAAGATACGCAGTATTTT	TRBV12-3/TRBV12-4	NA	TRBJ2-3	NA
CASSQGGVAGYQETQYF	TGTGCCAGCAGCCAAGGCGGGGTAGCGGGGTACCAAGAGACCCAGTACTTC	TRBV4-2	NA	TRBJ2-5	TRBD2
CATRGFSYNEQFF	TGTGCCACCCGCGGGTTCTCCTACAATGAGCAGTTCTTC	TRBV6-2/TRBV6-3	few	TRBJ2-1	NA